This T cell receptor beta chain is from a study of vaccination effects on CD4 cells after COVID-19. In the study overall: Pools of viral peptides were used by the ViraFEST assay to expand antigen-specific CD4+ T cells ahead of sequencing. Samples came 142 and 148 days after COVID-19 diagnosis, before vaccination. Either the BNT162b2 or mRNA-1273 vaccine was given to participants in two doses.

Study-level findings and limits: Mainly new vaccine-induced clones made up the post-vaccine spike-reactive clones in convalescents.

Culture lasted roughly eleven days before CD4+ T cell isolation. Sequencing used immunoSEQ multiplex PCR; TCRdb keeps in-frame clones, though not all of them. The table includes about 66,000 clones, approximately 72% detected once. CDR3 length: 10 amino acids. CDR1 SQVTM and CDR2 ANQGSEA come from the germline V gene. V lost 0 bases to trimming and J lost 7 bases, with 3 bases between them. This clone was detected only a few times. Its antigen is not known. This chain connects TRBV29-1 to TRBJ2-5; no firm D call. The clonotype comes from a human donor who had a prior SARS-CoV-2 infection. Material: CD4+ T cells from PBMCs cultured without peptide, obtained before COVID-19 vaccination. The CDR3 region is CSVEDGTQYF. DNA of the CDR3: TGCAGCGTTGAAGATGGGACCCAGTACTTC.